This TCR beta chain stems from a study of technical replicates of blood from a handful of donors. Sequencing used immunoSEQ multiplex PCR; TCRdb keeps in-frame clones, though not all of them. The table has 95,000 or so clones, approximately 95% seen once; the top ten hold approximately 0.36%. V lost 6 bases to trimming and J lost 8 bases, with 19 bases between them. Per the germline V gene, CDR1 is LNHDA and CDR2 is SQIVND (reference sequence). The CDR3 is made up of 15 amino acids. V gene TRBV19 combines with J gene TRBJ1-4; tentative D call: TRBD1 (5 bases). The origin of this receptor is a human donor in good health. The sequencing input was T cells isolated from PBMCs. This chain's CDR3 is CASSPYGAGKEKLFF. As DNA, the CDR3 is TGTGCCAGTAGCCCATATGGGGCAGGGAAGGAAAAACTGTTTTTT. The variable domain in full, with the rest retrieved from reference TRBV19 and TRBJ1-4, is DGGITQSPKYLFRKEGQNVTLSCEQNLNHDAMYWYRQDPGQGLRLIYYSQIVNDFQKGDIAEGYSVSREKKESFPLTVTSAQKNPTAFYLCASSPYGAGKEKLFFGSGTQLSVL.